This T cell receptor beta chain was profiled in a study of blood T cell repertoires in COVID-19. The CDR3 has 19 amino acids. Clones were read by immunoSEQ multiplex PCR, and TCRdb kept only the in-frame ones, dropping some. This sample carries about 150,000 clones, 75% to 90% of them seen once, and the ten largest clones take about 15%. This clone was counted between two and nine times. What was sequenced was peripheral blood. The source is a woman in her 40s with acute or convalescent COVID-19. The chain links TRBV21-1 to TRBJ1-1; the table calls TRBD1, which could not be checked here. TRBV21-1 is marked as a pseudogene. CDR3 protein: CASSKAYRTPLPAGTEAFF. In DNA form, the CDR3 reads TGTGCCAGCAGCAAAGCGTATAGGACACCACTCCCGGCTGGGACTGAAGCTTTCTTT.